This T cell receptor (beta chain) is drawn from a study of T cells expressing NK-cell markers (dated by TCRdb to about 2020). General notes on the study: Three sorted T-cell subsets (CD3+CD56+NKG2C+, CD3+CD56+NKG2C- and CD3+CD56-NKG2C+) from roughly 8 donors had their TCR beta-chain repertoires profiled. Sequencing of the libraries produced 2 x 150 bp reads on Illumina HiSeq 2000/2500, MiSeq or NextSeq. Of the eight sequenced donors, seven were found to be HCMV-seropositive and one was found to be HCMV-seronegative. Randomly selected healthy volunteers, three men and five women, were used as the eight sequenced donors. Here is what the overall study found, with its caveats: It remained unclear whether the expanded NKG2C-expressing T cell clones were specific for HCMV antigens. For several donors, the dominant CD3+CD56+NKG2C+ clonotypes were among the top 10 CD8+ clonotypes and accounted for 1.0-7.0% of CD8+ T cells. Those dominant clonotypes were again the most abundant among CD3+CD56-NKG2C+ cells in a handful of donors, at roughly 25-65%.

The sample was run on an Illumina HiSeq 2000. The TCR beta cDNA libraries were made using 5'RACE template switching, a step that added both a universal primer site and unique molecular identifiers. cDNA synthesis was primed from the TCR beta constant segment, followed by two successive PCR amplification steps. From the authors' description of their analysis: MIGEC was used to demultiplex reads and group the reads by UMI, and MiTCR was used to assemble and quantify clonotypes. To exclude erroneous sequences, any TCR cDNA sequence not supported by at least two reads was discarded. The tcR package was used for downstream repertoire analysis, and clonotypes were matched across fractions by CDR3 nucleotide sequence plus V segment. VDJmatch was used to annotate antigen specificity against VDJdb, with one amino acid substitution in CDR3 allowed. TCRdb reprocessed the reads; each CDR3 protein sequence makes one entry, and DNA is unavailable. The authors' filters were not applied to this entry. The sample's own table lists roughly 420,000 distinct CDR3 sequences. The top ten hold 7.3% of the sample.

About this clonotype itself: Its antigen remains unidentified.

HCMV-specific IgG was detected in serum with a commercial ELISA kit to determine HCMV serostatus. Ficoll density gradient centrifugation was used to isolate peripheral blood mononuclear cells from blood. The CDR3 contains 17 residues, cysteine and phenylalanine counted. The record lacks a DNA sequence. The germline V gene supplies CDR1 MNHNS and CDR2 SASEGT. The source material was blood T cells: a sorted CD56 or NKG2C T cell subset, CD4+ or CD8+ T cells, or bulk PBMC T cells (not recorded which). This sequence originates from a woman aged 18 to 75 in good health. The chain is made from TRBV6-1 and TRBJ2-7; TCRdb selects TRBD2, and the lack of DNA leaves this call unchecked. The encoded CDR3 is CASSEAPGMRGVYEQYF.